These T cell receptor beta chains were read from a single sample in a study of cytomegalovirus exposure and HLA in healthy donors. Produced via immunoSEQ multiplex PCR; TCRdb's table is partial and in-frame only. The sample has 200,000 or so clones; 70% to 85% are singletons. The specimen was PBMCs. These receptors were taken from a woman aged 25 to 45 in good health and CMV-seropositive. Each CDR3 is given with its conserved first and last residue. Fields, in order: D gene, J gene, V gene, clone size, CDR3 DNA, CDR3 protein. D genes are given only for firm matches. The size entry is marked missing in some rows and otherwise reads once, few, many or a size class.

d_gene: NA; j_gene: TRBJ2-7; v_gene: TRBV27; abundance: once; CDR3nt: TGTGCCAGCGCCCTCGGAGGCCTCTACGAGCAGTACTTC; CDR3aa: CASALGGLYEQYF
d_gene: TRBD1; j_gene: TRBJ2-5; v_gene: TRBV9; abundance: NA; CDR3nt: TGTGCCAGCCAGGGACAGGGAGAGACCCAGTACTTC; CDR3aa: CASQGQGETQYF
d_gene: TRBD2; j_gene: TRBJ2-3; v_gene: TRBV19; abundance: NA; CDR3nt: TGTGCCAGTGGGAGTTGGGCTAGCGGGAGGCCAGATACGCAGTATTTT; CDR3aa: CASGSWASGRPDTQYF
d_gene: TRBD2; j_gene: TRBJ2-1; v_gene: TRBV19; abundance: NA; CDR3nt: TGTGCCAGTAGTAATCCTAGCGGGAGGCCGGTACCCAACAATGAGCAGTTCTTC; CDR3aa: CASSNPSGRPVPNNEQFF
d_gene: TRBD1; j_gene: TRBJ1-4; v_gene: TRBV2; abundance: few; CDR3nt: TGTGCCAGCAGGAAGCCGGGACAGCCCAATGAAAAACTGTTTTTT; CDR3aa: CASRKPGQPNEKLFF
d_gene: NA; j_gene: TRBJ2-7; v_gene: TRBV2; abundance: NA; CDR3nt: TGTGCCGGGTCGGTGGGCTTACAGGTCTACGAGCAGTACTTC; CDR3aa: CAGSVGLQVYEQYF
d_gene: TRBD1; j_gene: TRBJ1-5; v_gene: TRBV6-6; abundance: NA; CDR3nt: TGTGCCAGCAGACAACAGGGGCACCCCAATCAGCCCCAGCATTTT; CDR3aa: CASRQQGHPNQPQHF
d_gene: NA; j_gene: TRBJ1-3; v_gene: TRBV30; abundance: NA; CDR3nt: TGTGCCTGGAGTGTAGGGGGCTCTGGAAACACCATATATTTT; CDR3aa: CAWSVGGSGNTIYF
d_gene: NA; j_gene: TRBJ1-2; v_gene: TRBV25-1; abundance: few; CDR3nt: TGTGCCAGCAGTGAAGGGCAGTCCTATGGCTACACCTTC; CDR3aa: CASSEGQSYGYTF
d_gene: TRBD1; j_gene: TRBJ1-5; v_gene: TRBV4-1; abundance: NA; CDR3nt: TGCGCCAGCAGCCAAGAGGGGACAGGGGAGTCCCAGCATTTT; CDR3aa: CASSQEGTGESQHF
d_gene: NA; j_gene: TRBJ2-3; v_gene: TRBV27; abundance: NA; CDR3nt: TGTGCCAGCAGTTATTGGCGGGGTGGCACAGATACGCAGTATTTT; CDR3aa: CASSYWRGGTDTQYF
d_gene: TRBD1; j_gene: TRBJ2-1; v_gene: TRBV7-2; abundance: NA; CDR3nt: TGTGCCAGCAGCTCCCAACCTGGACAGGACAATGAGCAGTTCTTC; CDR3aa: CASSSQPGQDNEQFF
d_gene: TRBD2; j_gene: TRBJ2-7; v_gene: TRBV28; abundance: many; CDR3nt: TGTGCCAGCAGCTCCGGGACTAGCGGGTTCTACGAGCAGTACTTC; CDR3aa: CASSSGTSGFYEQYF
d_gene: NA; j_gene: TRBJ1-2; v_gene: TRBV29-1; abundance: NA; CDR3nt: TGCAGCGGAACAGGTCCTGGCTACACCTTC; CDR3aa: CSGTGPGYTF
d_gene: TRBD1; j_gene: TRBJ1-5; v_gene: TRBV15; abundance: few; CDR3nt: TGTGCCACCAGCAGGGGGACAGGGCGTTTCGTACATCAGCCCCAGCATTTT; CDR3aa: CATSRGTGRFVHQPQHF
d_gene: NA; j_gene: TRBJ1-1; v_gene: TRBV2; abundance: NA; CDR3nt: TGTGCCAGCAGTGAAGGGAGGGGCGGAGGGAACACTGAAGCTTTCTTT; CDR3aa: CASSEGRGGGNTEAFF
d_gene: TRBD2; j_gene: TRBJ2-1; v_gene: TRBV4-1; abundance: NA; CDR3nt: TGCGCCAGCAGCCAAGAAGCTCTGGGACTAGCGGGAGGCCCTAAAGTCGATGAGCAGTTCTTC; CDR3aa: CASSQEALGLAGGPKVDEQFF
d_gene: TRBD1; j_gene: TRBJ1-1; v_gene: TRBV6-5; abundance: once; CDR3nt: TGTGCCAGCAGCCGGGACAGGGGGTCAACTGAAGCTTTCTTT; CDR3aa: CASSRDRGSTEAFF
d_gene: NA; j_gene: TRBJ1-1; v_gene: TRBV4-1; abundance: NA; CDR3nt: TGCGCCAGCAGCCAAGCGGGGGGATTTAACACTGAAGCTTTCTTT; CDR3aa: CASSQAGGFNTEAFF
d_gene: TRBD1; j_gene: TRBJ2-7; v_gene: TRBV2; abundance: NA; CDR3nt: TGTGCCAGCAGTGCTACAGGGGGTCCCTACGAGCAGTACTTC; CDR3aa: CASSATGGPYEQYF
d_gene: TRBD2; j_gene: TRBJ2-7; v_gene: TRBV28; abundance: NA; CDR3nt: TGTGCCAGCAGTCCCGGGACTAGCGGGTACGAGCAGTACTTC; CDR3aa: CASSPGTSGYEQYF
d_gene: TRBD2; j_gene: TRBJ2-1; v_gene: TRBV6-5; abundance: NA; CDR3nt: TGTGCCAGCAGTTACTCGGGCAGCGGGGGCTACAATGAGCAGTTCTTC; CDR3aa: CASSYSGSGGYNEQFF
d_gene: NA; j_gene: TRBJ2-6; v_gene: TRBV30; abundance: NA; CDR3nt: TGTGCCTGGAGTGTCTGGGGCAGTGGTCGCTCTGGGGCCAACGTCCTGACTTTC; CDR3aa: CAWSVWGSGRSGANVLTF
d_gene: TRBD2; j_gene: TRBJ2-7; v_gene: TRBV11-3; abundance: NA; CDR3nt: TGTGCCAGCAGCCCTCGAGCGGGAGGGTACGAGCAGTACTTC; CDR3aa: CASSPRAGGYEQYF
d_gene: TRBD1; j_gene: TRBJ2-7; v_gene: TRBV18; abundance: NA; CDR3nt: TGTGCCAGCTCACCGAGGGGGCGGGCCTACGAGCAGTACTTC; CDR3aa: CASSPRGRAYEQYF
d_gene: NA; j_gene: TRBJ2-7; v_gene: TRBV7-9; abundance: NA; CDR3nt: TGTGCCAGCAGCTCGGACTCATTTCTTTGGGAGCAGTACTTC; CDR3aa: CASSSDSFLWEQYF
d_gene: NA; j_gene: TRBJ1-1; v_gene: TRBV27; abundance: NA; CDR3nt: TGTGCCAGCAGTCTCCAGGGGCGCGCCTGGAACACTGAAGCTTTCTTT; CDR3aa: CASSLQGRAWNTEAFF
d_gene: NA; j_gene: TRBJ2-5; v_gene: TRBV6-1; abundance: NA; CDR3nt: TGTGCCAGCAGTGGAATTGGGGGGGAGACCCAGTACTTC; CDR3aa: CASSGIGGETQYF
d_gene: TRBD1; j_gene: TRBJ1-1; v_gene: TRBV29-1; abundance: NA; CDR3nt: TGCAGCGTTGTGGGACAGGAGAACACTGAAGCTTTCTTT; CDR3aa: CSVVGQENTEAFF
d_gene: NA; j_gene: TRBJ2-5; v_gene: TRBV11-2; abundance: NA; CDR3nt: TGTGCCAGCAGCTTAGACCTAGCTGAGGGAGAGACCCAGTACTTC; CDR3aa: CASSLDLAEGETQYF
d_gene: TRBD1; j_gene: TRBJ2-1; v_gene: TRBV5-4; abundance: once; CDR3nt: TGTGCCAGCAGCTTAGGACAGGGGAACAATGAGCAGTTCTTC; CDR3aa: CASSLGQGNNEQFF
d_gene: TRBD2; j_gene: TRBJ2-7; v_gene: TRBV27; abundance: NA; CDR3nt: TGTGCCAGCAGTTTCCTGACTAGCGGATCCTACGAGCAGTACTTC; CDR3aa: CASSFLTSGSYEQYF
d_gene: TRBD1; j_gene: TRBJ1-1; v_gene: TRBV30; abundance: NA; CDR3nt: TGTGCCTGGGGGGACAGCTCTGAAGCTTTCTTT; CDR3aa: CAWGDSSEAFF
d_gene: NA; j_gene: TRBJ1-2; v_gene: TRBV5-4; abundance: NA; CDR3nt: TGTGCCAGCAGCTTGGACGCCCGGGGGGCTAACTATGGCTACACCTTC; CDR3aa: CASSLDARGANYGYTF
d_gene: TRBD1; j_gene: TRBJ1-1; v_gene: TRBV6-1; abundance: NA; CDR3nt: TGTGCCAGCAGAGACAGGGGGATGAACACTGAAGCTTTCTTT; CDR3aa: CASRDRGMNTEAFF
d_gene: NA; j_gene: TRBJ2-7; v_gene: TRBV28; abundance: NA; CDR3nt: TGTGCCAGCAGTTATTTGCGGGTGTACGAGCAGTACTTC; CDR3aa: CASSYLRVYEQYF
d_gene: TRBD2; j_gene: TRBJ2-1; v_gene: TRBV28; abundance: NA; CDR3nt: TGTGCCAGCAGCATTACTAGCGGGAGGCCCTACAATGAGCAGTTCTTC; CDR3aa: CASSITSGRPYNEQFF
d_gene: NA; j_gene: TRBJ2-7; v_gene: TRBV6-5; abundance: NA; CDR3nt: TGTGCCAGCAGCCCGAGGGTCGGCAGTAACTACGAGCAGTACTTC; CDR3aa: CASSPRVGSNYEQYF
d_gene: NA; j_gene: TRBJ2-1; v_gene: TRBV7-7; abundance: NA; CDR3nt: TGTGCTAGCAGCCCTCTAGCGAATCCTTACAATGAGCAGTTCTTC; CDR3aa: CASSPLANPYNEQFF
d_gene: TRBD2; j_gene: TRBJ2-2; v_gene: TRBV6-5; abundance: NA; CDR3nt: TGTGCCAGCAGCGAAACTAGCGTCGGGGAGCTGTTTTTT; CDR3aa: CASSETSVGELFF
d_gene: TRBD2; j_gene: TRBJ2-7; v_gene: TRBV14; abundance: NA; CDR3nt: TGTGCCAGCAGCCAATCTAGCGGAGGTTACGAGCAGTACTTC; CDR3aa: CASSQSSGGYEQYF
d_gene: NA; j_gene: TRBJ1-2; v_gene: TRBV7-6; abundance: NA; CDR3nt: TGTGCCAGCAGCTTAGCGCCCCGGGATGGCTACACCTTC; CDR3aa: CASSLAPRDGYTF
d_gene: NA; j_gene: TRBJ2-7; v_gene: TRBV6-6; abundance: NA; CDR3nt: TGTGCCAGCTGCCCCCAACGGGCCTACGAGCAGTACTTC; CDR3aa: CASCPQRAYEQYF
d_gene: NA; j_gene: TRBJ2-7; v_gene: TRBV20-1; abundance: NA; CDR3nt: TGCAGTGCTAGAGATCTGGAGCAGTACTTC; CDR3aa: CSARDLEQYF
d_gene: NA; j_gene: TRBJ2-3; v_gene: TRBV5-1; abundance: NA; CDR3nt: TGCGCCAGCAGCTCCTCAGGAGATACGCAGTATTTT; CDR3aa: CASSSSGDTQYF
d_gene: NA; j_gene: TRBJ1-5; v_gene: TRBV18; abundance: NA; CDR3nt: TGTGCCAGCAAAAATACAGGGCGGGATCAGCCCCAGCATTTT; CDR3aa: CASKNTGRDQPQHF
d_gene: TRBD1; j_gene: TRBJ1-2; v_gene: TRBV29-1; abundance: NA; CDR3nt: TGCAGCGTGGGAGTAGGGACAGGGGTAAACTATGGCTACACCTTC; CDR3aa: CSVGVGTGVNYGYTF
d_gene: NA; j_gene: TRBJ2-1; v_gene: TRBV29-1; abundance: NA; CDR3nt: TGCAGCGTTGAACAGGCCCGGGGAAATGAGCAGTTCTTC; CDR3aa: CSVEQARGNEQFF
d_gene: NA; j_gene: TRBJ2-7; v_gene: TRBV13; abundance: NA; CDR3nt: TGTGCCAGCAGCTTAGGACAGAACTCCTACGAGCAGTACTTC; CDR3aa: CASSLGQNSYEQYF
d_gene: NA; j_gene: TRBJ2-1; v_gene: TRBV28; abundance: NA; CDR3nt: TGTGCCAGCAGTTCCCAGGGGGGCTCCTACAATGAGCAGTTCTTC; CDR3aa: CASSSQGGSYNEQFF
d_gene: NA; j_gene: TRBJ2-7; v_gene: TRBV4-1; abundance: once; CDR3nt: TGCGCCAGCAGCCAAGATCTGGCCGATAGAGGTAGCTCCTACGAGCAGTACTTC; CDR3aa: CASSQDLADRGSSYEQYF
d_gene: NA; j_gene: TRBJ1-1; v_gene: TRBV29-1; abundance: NA; CDR3nt: TGCAGCGTCTTCTTACAGGGGAACACTGAAGCTTTCTTT; CDR3aa: CSVFLQGNTEAFF
d_gene: TRBD1; j_gene: TRBJ1-2; v_gene: TRBV5-6; abundance: NA; CDR3nt: TGTGCCAGCAGCTCCAATCGACAGGGTCGAGGCTACACCTTC; CDR3aa: CASSSNRQGRGYTF
d_gene: NA; j_gene: TRBJ2-1; v_gene: TRBV10-3; abundance: few; CDR3nt: TGTGCCATCAGTGATGTCGTAGACTACAATGAGCAGTTCTTC; CDR3aa: CAISDVVDYNEQFF
d_gene: NA; j_gene: TRBJ2-1; v_gene: TRBV1; abundance: NA; CDR3nt: TGCACCAGCAGCCAAAATCGCGATGAGCAGTTCTTC; CDR3aa: CTSSQNRDEQFF
d_gene: NA; j_gene: TRBJ1-5; v_gene: TRBV6-1; abundance: NA; CDR3nt: TGTGCCAGCAGAACGGTTTCCAATCAGCCCCAGCATTTT; CDR3aa: CASRTVSNQPQHF
d_gene: TRBD1; j_gene: TRBJ2-7; v_gene: TRBV5-1; abundance: NA; CDR3nt: TGCGCCAGCAGCATAGGGACAGGGGGTCGCGAGCAGTACTTC; CDR3aa: CASSIGTGGREQYF
d_gene: TRBD1; j_gene: TRBJ2-1; v_gene: TRBV6-6; abundance: NA; CDR3nt: TGTGCCAGCAGTTCGGGACAGGGGGCACAGGAGCAGTTCTTC; CDR3aa: CASSSGQGAQEQFF
d_gene: NA; j_gene: TRBJ2-7; v_gene: TRBV4-2; abundance: NA; CDR3nt: TGTGCCAGCAGCCTAGACCCCGAGAACTCCTACGAGCAGTACTTC; CDR3aa: CASSLDPENSYEQYF
d_gene: TRBD1; j_gene: TRBJ2-1; v_gene: TRBV5-1; abundance: NA; CDR3nt: TGCGCCAGCAGCTTAGGACAGGGGTACAATGAGCAGTTCTTC; CDR3aa: CASSLGQGYNEQFF